This passage covers 29 T cell receptor beta chains from one sample sequenced in a study of shared clonotypes between healthy human individuals. Using immunoSEQ multiplex PCR, the repertoire was profiled, and TCRdb retains in-frame clones only, with some absent. Of some 580,000 clones listed, about 97% are singletons. The sequenced sample consisted of naive CD4+ T cells sorted from blood. The subset denotes: CD45RA+ positively selected. The origin of the receptors is a woman aged 25 to 39 in good health.

The CDR3 reads CSVEDRWSSYNEQFF. The CDR3 DNA reads as TGCAGCGTTGAAGATAGGTGGAGCTCCTACAATGAGCAGTTCTTC. The V and J genes are TRBV29-1 and TRBJ2-1, with D uncertain. Trimming stripped 0 bases from V and 0 bases from J, with 9 bases between. CDR1 is SQVTM, CDR2 ANQGSEA, per germline. CDR3 length: 15 residues.

The rearrangement uses TRBV28 and TRBJ2-7; 13 positions match TRBD2. V was clipped by 0 bases and J by 6 bases; unmatched bases: 5. The CDR3 is made up of 16 amino acids. Germline loops: CDR1 MDHEN, CDR2 SYDVKM. The CDR3 DNA reads TGTGCCAGCAGTTTATGGGGGGGACTAGCGGGACCCGAGCAGTACTTC. This sequence encodes CASSLWGGLAGPEQYF.

This clone was seen once. The V call is TRBV29-1, the J call TRBJ2-7, with D possibly matching TRBD1 (5 bases). CDR1 is SQVTM and CDR2 is ANQGSEA in the germline V gene. V was shortened by 6 bases and J by 0 bases, with 12 bases between the two germline ends. CDR3 length equals 13 residues. The CDR3 DNA reads TGCAGCGTATCCCCGGACATCTCCTACGAGCAGTACTTC. This translates into CSVSPDISYEQYF.

The CDR3 DNA follows: TGTGCCTGGCAGCTGGCAGATACGCAGTATTTT. Its protein product is CAWQLADTQYF. This chain links TRBV30 with TRBJ2-3; D gene uncertain. There are 11 residues in the CDR3. The V and J ends lost 5 bases and 4 bases respectively, with 7 bases between them. Germline values: CDR1 GTSNPN, CDR2 SVGIG (reference sequence). The full variable domain, rest sourced from reference TRBV30 and TRBJ2-3, is SQTIHQWPATLVQPVGSPLSLECTVEGTSNPNLYWYRQAAGRGLQLLFYSVGIGQISSEVPQNLSASRPQDRQFILSSKKLLLSDSGFYLCAWQLADTQYFGPGTRLTVL.

The gene calls are TRBV10-2 and TRBJ2-7; D call uncertain. Trimming took 3 bases from V and 6 from J, leaving 9 bases between them. CDR1 is WSHSY, CDR2 SAAADI, per germline. The length of the CDR3 is 12 residues. CDR3 nucleotides: TGCGCCAGCAGTGAAGTTTTTGCCGAGCAGTACTTC. This translates into CASSEVFAEQYF.

The chain carries TRBV7-6 and TRBJ2-2, with 7 bases matching TRBD2. Germline CDR1 reads SGHVS; CDR2 reads FNYEAQ. This CDR3 contains 17 residues. Trimming cost V 4 bases and J 7 bases; bases outside gene matches: 15. CDR3 in DNA: TGTGCCAGCAGCTCGTTCGGTGGGAGGGCCGGTTTCGGGGAGCTGTTTTTT. Residues: CASSSFGGRAGFGELFF.

The CDR3, as DNA: TGTGCCAGCAGTTGGACTAGCGGAATAGGGACAGATACGCAGTATTTT. It encodes CASSWTSGIGTDTQYF. The genes are TRBV11-2 and TRBJ2-3; TRBD2 aligns across 10 bases. The CDR3 runs 16 residues. Germline V gene sequence: CDR1 SGHAT, CDR2 FQNNGV. J was trimmed by 3 bases and V by 6 bases; bases with no gene match: 9. Drawing the rest from reference TRBV11-2 and TRBJ2-3, the complete variable domain is EAGVAQSPRYKIIEKRQSVAFWCNPISGHATLYWYQQILGQGPKLLIQFQNNGVVDDSQLPKDRFSAERLKGVDSTLKIQPAKLEDSAVYLCASSWTSGIGTDTQYFGPGTRLTVL.

CDR3 bases: TGTGCCAGCAGCTTAGTAGCGGGAGATACCGGGGAGCTGTTTTTT. As protein: CASSLVAGDTGELFF. This chain joins TRBV11-3 and TRBJ2-2, with 9 bases fitting TRBD2. J gave up 5 bases and V 1 base, and 2 bases lay outside the gene matches. The CDR3 is 15 residues long. Germline lookup yields CDR1 SGHNT and CDR2 YENEEA.

As for this clone: At one of its ends the junction is not consistent with the germline gene, which may arise from a read error. The chain has TRBV5-8 and TRBJ2-2; a weak D match, TRBD2 (5 bases). Germline CDR1 and CDR2: SGHTS and YDEGEE. The CDR3 extends over 11 amino acids. This CDR3 reads CASTVLREPFF. CDR3 nucleotides: TGTGCCAGCACCGTCCTAAGGGAGCCGTTTTTT.

In this sample, this clone turned up once. The V call is TRBV28, the J call TRBJ1-2; TRBD1 matches at 7 bases. This CDR3 spans 15 amino acids. Losses at the gene ends were 6 bases for V and 0 bases for J; bases not matched to a gene: 7. Germline V gene lookup returns CDR1 MDHEN and CDR2 SYDVKM. CDR3 sequence: CASSRGQLANYGYTF. The CDR3 DNA is TGTGCCAGCAGCCGGGGACAGCTAGCTAACTATGGCTACACCTTC.

The chain has TRBV9 and TRBJ2-7, with unresolved D. The V end lost 0 bases, the J end lost 3 bases, and 10 bases lay between the germline ends. CDR1 and CDR2 (germline): SGDLS, YYNGEE. The CDR3 covers 14 residues. CDR3 loop: CASSVALGIYEQYF. The CDR3 DNA is TGTGCCAGCAGCGTAGCTTTGGGGATCTACGAGCAGTACTTC.

The rearrangement links TRBV6-5 to TRBJ2-5; D remains unclear. The germline gives CDR1 MNHEY, CDR2 SVGAGI. V was pared by 0 bases and J by 7 bases, with 3 bases between. The CDR3 spans 11 residues. The CDR3 nucleotides are TGTGCCAGCAGTTACTCTGGGACCCAGTACTTC. This gives the protein CASSYSGTQYF.

J is TRBJ2-1 and V is TRBV2, with D perhaps TRBD1 or TRBD2 (5 bases each). The CDR3 has 12 amino acids. The germline CDR1 and CDR2 sequences are SNHLY and FYNNEI. Trimming stripped 8 bases from V and 8 bases from J, with 13 bases between. CDR3 nucleotide sequence: TGTGCCAGCCGGGACCTTCTTTATGAGCAGTTCTTC. It is translated as CASRDLLYEQFF.

This chain links TRBV7-9 with TRBJ2-7; D ambiguous. Trimming stripped 5 bases from V and 0 bases from J, with 17 bases between. Germline V CDR1 and CDR2: SEHNR, FQNEAQ (reference sequence). This CDR3 has 16 amino acids. CDR3 residues: CASSPIFAVDSYEQYF. The CDR3 DNA follows: TGTGCCAGCAGCCCGATATTCGCGGTAGACTCCTACGAGCAGTACTTC.

The chain is built from TRBV28 and TRBJ1-5; no reliable D call. V was trimmed by 4 bases and J by 10 bases, leaving 11 bases between them. This CDR3 is built from 12 residues. Germline assignment: CDR1 MDHEN and CDR2 SYDVKM. The CDR3 loop is CASSSRWLPQHF. The CDR3 DNA reads as TGTGCCAGCAGTTCCCGTTGGCTCCCCCAGCATTTT.

This clone occurred once. The chain is built from TRBV6-1 and TRBJ2-7, with 7 nucleotides matching TRBD1. Trimming took 6 bases from V and 0 from J; bases not matched to a gene: 5. Germline values: CDR1 MNHNS, CDR2 SASEGT. This CDR3 has 14 amino acids. CDR3 coding DNA: TGTGCCAGCAGAGGACAGGAACTCTCCTACGAGCAGTACTTC. It translates to CASRGQELSYEQYF.

The chain is built from TRBV4-1 and TRBJ2-1; TRBD2 aligns across 13 bases. CDR1 MGHRA and CDR2 YSYEKL come from the germline V gene. The CDR3 runs to 15 residues. J lost 7 bases, V lost 4 bases, and 4 bases had no gene match. The CDR3 DNA is TGCGCCAGCAGCCCAGGACTAGCGGGAGTAAATGAGCAGTTCTTC. Protein product: CASSPGLAGVNEQFF.

The V call is TRBV6-6, the J call TRBJ1-5, with D perhaps matching TRBD1 (5 bases). Looked up from germline, CDR1 is MNHNY and CDR2 is SVGAGI (reference sequence). CDR3 length: 16 amino acids. Trimming took 4 bases from V and 0 from J, leaving 13 bases between them. The DNA of the CDR3 is TGTGCCAGCAGTTTCACACAGGCATATAGCAATCAGCCCCAGCATTTT. As protein: CASSFTQAYSNQPQHF.

This clone was detected once. V and J are TRBV2 and TRBJ2-5; 7 positions agree with TRBD2. With the DNA end fitting TRBJ2-7 better, the J assignment may be wrong. CDR3 length equals 14 residues. Germline V CDR1 and CDR2: SNHLY, FYNNEI. The CDR3 sequence is CASSGLAVNYEQYF. The CDR3 DNA reads as TGTGCCAGCAGTGGGCTAGCGGTTAACTACGAGCAGTACTTC.

The rearrangement joins TRBV11-2 to TRBJ2-5; D is ambiguous. The CDR3 has 11 amino acids. Germline V gene sequence: CDR1 SGHAT, CDR2 FQNNGV. V was trimmed by 0 bases and J by 11 bases, leaving 7 bases between them. The CDR3 region is CASSLEWKQYF. As DNA, the CDR3 is TGTGCCAGCAGCTTAGAGTGGAAGCAGTACTTC.

The gene calls are TRBV5-4 and TRBJ2-1; 13 nucleotides agree with TRBD2. V lost 4 bases to trimming and J lost 10 bases; unmatched junction nucleotides: 11. Per germline, CDR1 SGHNT and CDR2 YYREEE (reference sequence). The CDR3 loop spans 16 amino acids. This chain's CDR3 is CASSPITSGRAREQFF. The CDR3 DNA reads TGTGCCAGCAGCCCGATAACTAGCGGGAGGGCTAGAGAGCAGTTCTTC.

The chain carries TRBV5-1 and TRBJ2-5, with D unclear. The V gene's germline CDR1 is SGHRS and CDR2 YFSETQ. The CDR3 length is 15 residues. V lost 6 bases and J lost 2, with 17 bases in between. CDR3 in amino acids: CASTLGTGSQETQYF. The CDR3 coding sequence is TGCGCCAGCACCTTAGGCACCGGTAGTCAAGAGACCCAGTACTTC.

The V and J genes are TRBV19 and TRBJ1-1; D remains unclear. This CDR3 has 13 residues. Per the germline V gene, CDR1 is LNHDA and CDR2 is SQIVND (reference sequence). V was clipped by 3 bases and J by 11 bases, with 16 bases between them. The CDR3 bases are TGTGCCAGTAGTATGTTCATGGAGGGCTTTGCTTTCTTT. This sequence encodes CASSMFMEGFAFF.

The chain carries TRBV30 and TRBJ1-6; tentatively, D is TRBD1 (6 bases). Germline lookup yields CDR1 GTSNPN and CDR2 SVGIG (reference sequence). V gave up 2 bases and J gave up 8 bases, with 13 bases separating them. The CDR3 contains 14 residues. The CDR3 region has the DNA TGTGCCTGGAGTCCCACAGGGAGGCATTCACCCCTCCACTTT. The encoded protein is CAWSPTGRHSPLHF.

This sequence joins TRBV4-1 and TRBJ2-7; D unresolved. CDR1 and CDR2 (germline): MGHRA, YSYEKL. This CDR3 has 14 amino acids. The V end lost 1 base, the J end lost 2 bases, and 9 bases lay between the germline ends. The CDR3 DNA reads TGCGCCAGCAGCCAAGGGGCACTTCCCTACGAGCAGTACTTC. Amino acid sequence: CASSQGALPYEQYF.

Notes on this clone: Other DNA sequences in this sample translate to the same CDR3. The rearrangement uses TRBV18 and TRBJ2-1, with 12 bases that match TRBD2. CDR1 and CDR2 from the germline V gene are KGHSH and LQKENI. This CDR3 region has 14 residues. V was clipped by 3 bases and J by 7 bases; unmatched bases: 1. The CDR3 DNA sequence: TGTGCCAGCTCACCTGGACTAGCGGGAAATGAGCAGTTCTTC. Translating it yields CASSPGLAGNEQFF.

The rearrangement uses TRBV4-1 and TRBJ1-4; TRBD1 agrees at 7 bases. The CDR3 has 15 amino acids. J gave up 8 bases and V 0 bases, and 6 bases lay outside the gene matches. The germline CDR1 and CDR2 sequences are MGHRA and YSYEKL. CDR3 coding DNA: TGCGCCAGCAGCCAAGATCGGCAGGGGGGCGAAAAACTGTTTTTT. This gives the protein CASSQDRQGGEKLFF.

The V and J genes are TRBV18 and TRBJ2-2, with TRBD2 matching over 8 bases. CDR1 KGHSH and CDR2 LQKENI come from the germline V gene. The CDR3 loop spans 15 amino acids. The J segment lost 1 base and the V segment lost 6 bases, leaving 4 bases of the junction unmatched. CDR3 residues: CASSPGLVNTGELFF. CDR3 sequence (DNA): TGTGCCAGCTCGCCGGGACTAGTGAACACCGGGGAGCTGTTTTTT.

The chain uses TRBV5-5 and TRBJ2-7, with TRBD2 identical over 9 bases. The CDR3 runs 14 residues. Germline lookup yields CDR1 SGHKS and CDR2 YYEKEE (reference sequence). V lost 0 bases and J lost 6; bases outside the gene matches: 4. CDR3 sequence: CASSLVAGVFEQYF. Here the CDR3 DNA reads TGTGCCAGCAGCTTGGTAGCGGGAGTCTTCGAGCAGTACTTC.